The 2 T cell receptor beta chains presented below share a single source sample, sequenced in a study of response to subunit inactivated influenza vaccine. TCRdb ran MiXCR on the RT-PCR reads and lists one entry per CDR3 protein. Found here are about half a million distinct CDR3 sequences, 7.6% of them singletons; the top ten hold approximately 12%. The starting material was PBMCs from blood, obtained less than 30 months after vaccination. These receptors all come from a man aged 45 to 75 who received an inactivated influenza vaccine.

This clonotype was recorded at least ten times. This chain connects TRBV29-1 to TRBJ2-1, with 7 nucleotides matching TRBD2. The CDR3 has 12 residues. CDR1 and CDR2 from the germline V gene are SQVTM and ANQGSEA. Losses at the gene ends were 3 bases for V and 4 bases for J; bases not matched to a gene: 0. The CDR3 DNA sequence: TGCAGCGTTGAGGGGGGGTACAATGAGCAGTTCTTC. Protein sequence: CSVEGGYNEQFF.

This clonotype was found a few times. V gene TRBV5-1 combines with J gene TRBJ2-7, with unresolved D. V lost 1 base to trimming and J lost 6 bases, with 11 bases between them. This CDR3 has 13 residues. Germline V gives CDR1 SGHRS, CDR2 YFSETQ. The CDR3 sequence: CASSLSDRGEQYF. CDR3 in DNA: TGCGCCAGCAGCTTGAGCGACCGCGGCGAGCAGTACTTC.